Listed below are T cell receptor beta chains from one sample, sequenced in a study of T cell repertoires in breast cancer. TCRdb independently ran MiXCR on the emulsion pairing reads; one entry per CDR3 protein. Of approximately 40,000 distinct CDR3 sequences listed, 45% to 55% are singletons. Input material: CD8+ T cells. The receptors shown here come from a pool of human donors with breast cancer or a healthy control (not recorded which). Both conserved end residues are part of each CDR3. The D gene is left open where the match is weak. The size entry is marked missing in some rows and otherwise reads once, few, many or a size class.

v_gene,d_gene,abundance,j_gene,CDR3nt,CDR3aa
TRBV12-3/TRBV12-4,TRBD1,many,TRBJ2-7,TGTGCCAGCAGTTTAGCCCTCGGACAGGGGAACGAGCAGTACTTC,CASSLALGQGNEQYF
TRBV19,-,-,TRBJ2-7,TGTGCCAGTAGTCCTGGAGGTTGGTCCTACGAGCAGTACTTC,CASSPGGWSYEQYF
TRBV25-1,TRBD1,-,TRBJ1-2,TGTGCCAGCAGTGACGCCGGGACAGGGGGGGTCTATGGCTACACCTTC,CASSDAGTGGVYGYTF
TRBV12-5,-,-,TRBJ1-2,TGTGCTAGTGGTTTACCAGGGCTCTATGGCTACACCTTC,CASGLPGLYGYTF
TRBV29-1,-,few,TRBJ2-2,TGCAGCGTTATGAAGACCGCGAACACCGGGGAGCTGTTTTTT,CSVMKTANTGELFF
TRBV11-3,-,-,TRBJ2-3,TGTGCCAGCAGCTCCACCGCGCGAGATACGCAGTATTTT,CASSSTARDTQYF
TRBV5-1,-,-,TRBJ2-1,TGCGCCAGTTACGACAGCTCCTACAATGAGCAGTTCTTC,CASYDSSYNEQFF
TRBV2,-,-,TRBJ1-2,TGTGCCAGCAGTGAGGGGCCTTATGGCTACACCTTC,CASSEGPYGYTF
TRBV9,TRBD2,once,TRBJ2-1,TGTGCCAGCAGCGTCTCACCGGGACTAGCTTTAGATGAGCAGTTCTTC,CASSVSPGLALDEQFF
TRBV6-5,TRBD2,-,TRBJ2-1,TGTGCCAGCAGTCCTGGACTAGCGGGGGGTATAAATGAGCAGTTCTTC,CASSPGLAGGINEQFF
TRBV7-9,-,-,TRBJ1-1,TGTGCCAGCAGCTTACTTCCCTCGAACACTGAAGCTTTCTTT,CASSLLPSNTEAFF
TRBV20-1,TRBD1,few,TRBJ2-7,TGCAGTGCCCCAAGGGACAGGGGCTACGAGCAGTACTTC,CSAPRDRGYEQYF
TRBV19,-,many,TRBJ2-1,TGTGCCAGTAGTATCGCGGTCACTAGAGGAAACAATGAGCAGTTCTTC,CASSIAVTRGNNEQFF
TRBV2,-,few,TRBJ1-6,TGTGCCGGAAAAAGCTCCTATAATTCACCCCTCCACTTT,CAGKSSYNSPLHF
TRBV20-1,-,-,TRBJ1-1,TGCAGTGCTAAGGACCGGGGATGGAACACTGAAGCTTTCTTT,CSAKDRGWNTEAFF
TRBV19,-,-,TRBJ2-7,TGTGCCAGTAGTATTCATACAGGGACCTACGAGCAGCACTTC,CASSIHTGTYEQHF